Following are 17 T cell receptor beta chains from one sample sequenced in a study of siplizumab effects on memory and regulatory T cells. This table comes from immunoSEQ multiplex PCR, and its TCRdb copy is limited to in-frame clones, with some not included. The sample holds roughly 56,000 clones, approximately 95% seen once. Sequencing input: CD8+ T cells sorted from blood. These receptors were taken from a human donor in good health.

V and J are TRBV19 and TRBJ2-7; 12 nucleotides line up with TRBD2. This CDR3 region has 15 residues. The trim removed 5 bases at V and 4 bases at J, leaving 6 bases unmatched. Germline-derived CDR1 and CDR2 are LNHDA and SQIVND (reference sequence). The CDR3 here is CASSAGLAGIYEQYF. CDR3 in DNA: TGTGCCAGTAGTGCCGGACTAGCGGGAATATACGAGCAGTACTTC.

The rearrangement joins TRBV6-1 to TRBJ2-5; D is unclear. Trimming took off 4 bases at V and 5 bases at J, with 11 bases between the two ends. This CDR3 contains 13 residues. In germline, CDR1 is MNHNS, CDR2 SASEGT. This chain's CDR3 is CASSVKAWETQYF. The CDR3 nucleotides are TGTGCCAGCAGTGTCAAAGCGTGGGAGACCCAGTACTTC.

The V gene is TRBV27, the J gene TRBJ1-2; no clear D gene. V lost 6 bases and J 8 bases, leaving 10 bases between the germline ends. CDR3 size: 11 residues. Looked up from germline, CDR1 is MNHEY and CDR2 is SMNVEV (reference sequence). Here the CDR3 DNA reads TGTGCCAGCAGAGAGATGGGAGGCTACACCTTC. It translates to CASREMGGYTF.

CDR3 region: CASESGNYEQYF. CDR3 DNA sequence: TGTGCCAGTGAATCAGGGAACTACGAGCAGTACTTC. The V call is TRBV2, the J call TRBJ2-7; weak D call: TRBD1 (5 bases). The CDR3 sequence is 12 residues long. Germline V gives CDR1 SNHLY, CDR2 FYNNEI. V shed 9 bases and J shed 3 bases, with 12 bases lying between them.

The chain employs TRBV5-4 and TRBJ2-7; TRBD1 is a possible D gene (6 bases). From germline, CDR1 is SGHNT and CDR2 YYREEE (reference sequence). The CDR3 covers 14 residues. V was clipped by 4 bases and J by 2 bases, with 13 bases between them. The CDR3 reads CASSPQGQTYEQYF. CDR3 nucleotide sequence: TGTGCCAGCAGCCCTCAAGGACAGACCTACGAGCAGTACTTC.

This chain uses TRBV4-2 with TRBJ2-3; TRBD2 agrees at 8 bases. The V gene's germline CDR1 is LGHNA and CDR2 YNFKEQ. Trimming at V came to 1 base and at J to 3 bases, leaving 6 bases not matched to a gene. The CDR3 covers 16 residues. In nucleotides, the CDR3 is TGTGCCAGCAGCCAAGTAACGGGAGGGTTGACAGATACGCAGTATTTT. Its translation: CASSQVTGGLTDTQYF.

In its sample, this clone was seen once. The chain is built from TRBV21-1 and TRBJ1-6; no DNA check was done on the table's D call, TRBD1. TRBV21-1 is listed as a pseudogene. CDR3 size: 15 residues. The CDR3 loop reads CASSPQGAYNSPLHF. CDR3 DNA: TGTGCCAGCAGCCCCCAGGGGGCCTATAATTCACCCCTCCACTTT.

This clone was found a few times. CDR3 in amino acids: CASSIGRGQPQHF. CDR3 DNA: TGTGCCAGCAGTATAGGGAGGGGTCAGCCCCAGCATTTT. The chain recombines TRBV7-9 with TRBJ1-5, with D possibly being TRBD1 (5 bases). V lost 6 bases to trimming and J lost 6 bases, with 12 bases between them. The CDR3 is 13 residues long. Germline V gene data show CDR1 as SEHNR and CDR2 as FQNEAQ (reference sequence).

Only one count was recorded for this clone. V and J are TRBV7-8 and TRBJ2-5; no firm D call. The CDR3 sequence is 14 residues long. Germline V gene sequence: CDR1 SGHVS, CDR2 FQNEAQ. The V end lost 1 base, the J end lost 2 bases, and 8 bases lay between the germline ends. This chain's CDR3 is CASSLDTEQETQYF. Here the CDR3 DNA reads TGTGCCAGCAGCTTAGATACAGAACAAGAGACCCAGTACTTC.

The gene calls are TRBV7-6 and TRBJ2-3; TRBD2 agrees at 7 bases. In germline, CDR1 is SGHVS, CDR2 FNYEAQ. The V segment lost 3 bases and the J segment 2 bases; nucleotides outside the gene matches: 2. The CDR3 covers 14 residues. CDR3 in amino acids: CASSFAGDTDTQYF. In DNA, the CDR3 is TGTGCCAGCAGCTTTGCGGGGGACACAGATACGCAGTATTTT.

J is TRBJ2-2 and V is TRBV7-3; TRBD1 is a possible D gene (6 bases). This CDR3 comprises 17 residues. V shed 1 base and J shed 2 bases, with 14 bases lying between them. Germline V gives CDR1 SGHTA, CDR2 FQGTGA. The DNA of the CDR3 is TGTGCCAGCAGCTTAAATCGCTGGACAGCCAACACCGGGGAGCTGTTTTTT. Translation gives CASSLNRWTANTGELFF.

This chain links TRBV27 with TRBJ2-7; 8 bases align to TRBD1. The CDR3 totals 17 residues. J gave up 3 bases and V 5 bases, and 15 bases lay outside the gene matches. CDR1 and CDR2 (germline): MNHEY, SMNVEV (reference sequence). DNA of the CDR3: TGTGCCAGCAGTCCCGGCCAGGGGGCGTTTGGGGTCTACGAGCAGTACTTC. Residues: CASSPGQGAFGVYEQYF.

CDR3 loop: CASSPGHTWDEQYF. CDR3 nucleotides: TGTGCCAGCAGTCCGGGCCATACGTGGGACGAGCAGTACTTC. The chain joins TRBV27 to TRBJ2-7; D call uncertain. Germline values: CDR1 MNHEY, CDR2 SMNVEV (reference sequence). V was trimmed by 5 bases and J by 5 bases, leaving 16 bases between them. The CDR3 is 14 residues long.

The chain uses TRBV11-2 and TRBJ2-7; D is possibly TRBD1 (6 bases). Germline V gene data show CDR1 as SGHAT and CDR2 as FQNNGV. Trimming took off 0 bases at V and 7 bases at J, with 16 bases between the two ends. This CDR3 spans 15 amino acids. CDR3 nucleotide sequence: TGTGCCAGCAGCTTAGATGGGGAATACAGGGTGGAGCAGTACTTC. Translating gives CASSLDGEYRVEQYF.

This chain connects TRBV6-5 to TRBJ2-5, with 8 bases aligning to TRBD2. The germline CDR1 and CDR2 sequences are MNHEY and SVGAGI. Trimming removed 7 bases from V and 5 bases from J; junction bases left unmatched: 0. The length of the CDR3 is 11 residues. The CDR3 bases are TGTGCCAGCATAGCGGGGGAGACCCAGTACTTC. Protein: CASIAGETQYF.

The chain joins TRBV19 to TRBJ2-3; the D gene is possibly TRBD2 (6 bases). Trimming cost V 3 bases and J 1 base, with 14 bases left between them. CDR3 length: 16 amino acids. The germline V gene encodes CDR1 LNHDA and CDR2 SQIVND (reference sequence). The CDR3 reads CASSIGGVYGTDTQYF. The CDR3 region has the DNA TGTGCCAGTAGTATCGGGGGTGTGTATGGCACAGATACGCAGTATTTT.

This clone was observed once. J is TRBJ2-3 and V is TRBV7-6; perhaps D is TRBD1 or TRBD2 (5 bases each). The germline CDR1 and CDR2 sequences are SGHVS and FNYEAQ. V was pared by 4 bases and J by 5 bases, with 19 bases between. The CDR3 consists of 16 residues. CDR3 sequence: CASSSQLGGQVDTQYF. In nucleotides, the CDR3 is TGTGCCAGCAGCTCCCAACTTGGGGGTCAAGTAGATACGCAGTATTTT.